This section outlines one TCR beta chain sequence together with its context. What it binds is not known. Germline CDR1 and CDR2: SNHLY and FYNNEI. This CDR3 comprises 15 residues. With 6 bases clipped from V and 6 bases from J, the junction kept 11 bases outside the gene matches. This sample is part of a study of cytomegalovirus exposure and HLA in healthy donors. Study results and limitations: It has been reported that TCR beta sequences accurately predicted the HLA-A and HLA-B alleles of most subjects.

This PCR relied on a set of 60 Vbeta primers and 13 Jbeta primers. The table came from immunoSEQ multiplex PCR; TCRdb's copy has only in-frame clones and leaves some out. This table holds almost 200,000 clones, roughly 80% found once. The sample consisted of PBMCs. This chain joins TRBV2 and TRBJ1-1, with TRBD1 matching 9 bases. This TCR was sampled from a male donor in good health and CMV-seropositive. The CDR3 loop is CASSPEGQGIAEAFF. CDR3 nucleotides: TGTGCCAGCAGCCCCGAGGGACAGGGCATCGCTGAAGCTTTCTTT. The full variable domain, its missing parts supplied by reference TRBV2 and TRBJ1-1, is EPEVTQTPSHQVTQMGQEVILRCVPISNHLYFYWYRQILGQKVEFLVSFYNNEISEKSEIFDDQFSVERPDGSNFTLKIRSTKLEDSAMYFCASSPEGQGIAEAFFGQGTRLTVV.